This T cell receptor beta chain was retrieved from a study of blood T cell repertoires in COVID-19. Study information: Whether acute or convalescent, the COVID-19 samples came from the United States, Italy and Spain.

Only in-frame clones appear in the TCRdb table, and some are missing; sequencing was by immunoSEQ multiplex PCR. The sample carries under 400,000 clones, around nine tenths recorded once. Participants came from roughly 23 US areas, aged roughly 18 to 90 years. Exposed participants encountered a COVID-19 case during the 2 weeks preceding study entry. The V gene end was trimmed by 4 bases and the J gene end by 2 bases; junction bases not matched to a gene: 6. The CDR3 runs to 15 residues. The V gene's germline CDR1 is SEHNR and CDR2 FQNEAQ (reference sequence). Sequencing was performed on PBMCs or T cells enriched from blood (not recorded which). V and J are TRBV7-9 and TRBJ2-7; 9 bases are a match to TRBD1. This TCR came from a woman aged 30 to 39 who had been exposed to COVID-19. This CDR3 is CASSSRDRAAYEQYF. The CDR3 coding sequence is TGTGCCAGCAGCTCCCGGGACAGGGCCGCCTACGAGCAGTACTTC.